This T cell receptor (beta chain) was retrieved from a study of regulatory T cells in long-lasting Graves disease. CDR3 size: 14 residues. In germline, CDR1 is SNHLY, CDR2 FYNNEI. The V and J ends lost 4 bases and 7 bases, in that order; junction bases with no gene match: 7. Indicated time point: newly diagnosed GD, antithyroid drugs for less than 3 months. Isolated PBMC RNA provided the starting material for the TCR library. Patients met American Thyroid Association criteria for Graves' disease. This clonotype was seen many times. Construction of TCR beta libraries relied on iRepertoire HTBI primers and on Arm-PCR targeting CDR3 regions. TCRdb re-analysed the multiplex PCR reads in MiXCR, keeping a single row per CDR3 protein. The sample has under 450,000 distinct CDR3 sequences, 12% seen once. This sample also belongs to another study, concerning T cells in Graves' hyperthyroidism and ophthalmopathy.

This TCR derives from a woman aged 18 to 35 with Graves disease. Sequencing used peripheral blood mononuclear cells (PBMCs), obtained at new diagnosis, from a patient treated with antithyroid drugs. The rearrangement uses TRBV2 and TRBJ1-2; TRBD1 matches 9 bases. The DNA of the CDR3 is TGTGCCAGCAGTGGTTTGGTGACAGGGGGTGGCTACACCTTC. Its translation is CASSGLVTGGGYTF.